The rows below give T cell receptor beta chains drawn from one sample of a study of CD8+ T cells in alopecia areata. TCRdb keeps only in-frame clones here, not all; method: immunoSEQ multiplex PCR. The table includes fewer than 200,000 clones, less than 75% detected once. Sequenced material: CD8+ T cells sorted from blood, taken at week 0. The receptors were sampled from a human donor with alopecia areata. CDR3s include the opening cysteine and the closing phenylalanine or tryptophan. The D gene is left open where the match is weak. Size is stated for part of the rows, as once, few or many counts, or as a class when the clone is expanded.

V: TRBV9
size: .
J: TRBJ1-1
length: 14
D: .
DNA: TGTGCCAGCAGGGGCGCTACGAAAAACACTGAAGCTTTCTTT
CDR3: CASRGATKNTEAFF

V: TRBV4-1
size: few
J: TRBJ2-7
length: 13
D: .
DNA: TGCGCCAGCAGCCAAGATGGACGAGTCGAGCAGTACTTC
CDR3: CASSQDGRVEQYF

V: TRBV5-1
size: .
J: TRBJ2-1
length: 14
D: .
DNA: TGCGCCAGCAGTAGGACATCGGGCTACAATGAGCAGTTCTTC
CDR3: CASSRTSGYNEQFF

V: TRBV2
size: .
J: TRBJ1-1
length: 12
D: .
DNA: TGTGCCAGCAGTGAACTGGGAGGAGAAGCTTTCTTT
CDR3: CASSELGGEAFF

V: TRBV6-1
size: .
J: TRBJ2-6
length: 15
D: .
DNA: TGTGCCAGCAGTGAAGAGGGGGCTGGGGCCAACGTCCTGACTTTC
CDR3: CASSEEGAGANVLTF

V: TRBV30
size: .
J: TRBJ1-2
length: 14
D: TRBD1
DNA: TGTGCCTGGAGTGTGGGGACAGGGAACTATGGCTACACCTTC
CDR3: CAWSVGTGNYGYTF

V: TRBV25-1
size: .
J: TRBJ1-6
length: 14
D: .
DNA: TGTGCCAGCAGAGTGACAGGCCCTAATTCACCCCTCCACTTT
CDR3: CASRVTGPNSPLHF

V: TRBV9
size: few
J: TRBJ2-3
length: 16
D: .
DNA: TGTGCCAGCAGCGTAGGGTCGGACTCCCGCACAGATACGCAGTATTTT
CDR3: CASSVGSDSRTDTQYF

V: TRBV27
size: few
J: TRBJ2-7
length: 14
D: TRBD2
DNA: TGTGCCAGCAGTTTAATGGGGGGGGGCTACGAGCAGTACTTC
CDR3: CASSLMGGGYEQYF

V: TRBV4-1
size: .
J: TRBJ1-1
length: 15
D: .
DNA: TGCGCCAGCAGCCAAGATTGGGGGCGGGACACTGAAGCTTTCTTT
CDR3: CASSQDWGRDTEAFF

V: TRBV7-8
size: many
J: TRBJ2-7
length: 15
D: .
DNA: TGTGCCAGCAGCAGCAGAGATCTCGGGGGCTACGAGCAGTACTTC
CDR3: CASSSRDLGGYEQYF

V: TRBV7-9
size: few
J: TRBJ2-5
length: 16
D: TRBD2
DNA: TGTGCCAGCAGCGGAACGACTACCGGGACTAGTCCAACCCAGTACTTC
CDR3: CASSGTTTGTSPTQYF

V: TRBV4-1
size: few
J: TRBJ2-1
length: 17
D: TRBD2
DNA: TGCGCCAGCAGCCAAGGTTGGTTGCGGGGGACGGGGGATGAGCAGTTCTTC
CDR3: CASSQGWLRGTGDEQFF

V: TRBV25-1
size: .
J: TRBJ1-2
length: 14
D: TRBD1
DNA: TGTGCCAGCAGTACCGAACAGGGGTCGTATGGCTACACCTTC
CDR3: CASSTEQGSYGYTF

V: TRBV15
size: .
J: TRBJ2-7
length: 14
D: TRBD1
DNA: TGTGCCACCAGCAGGTATTCGACAGGGTACGAGCAGTACTTC
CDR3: CATSRYSTGYEQYF

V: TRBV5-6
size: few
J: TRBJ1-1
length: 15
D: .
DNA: TGTGCCAGCAGCTTGGTAACAGGGATTAACACTGAAGCTTTCTTT
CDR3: CASSLVTGINTEAFF

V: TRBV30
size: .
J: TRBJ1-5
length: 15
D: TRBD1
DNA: TGTGCCTGGAGTCAGGGACAGGGGGCCTATCAGCCCCAGCATTTT
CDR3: CAWSQGQGAYQPQHF

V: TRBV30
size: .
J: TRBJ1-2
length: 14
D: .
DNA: TGTGCCGGAAGGGGGACGGCGAATAACTATGGCTACACCTTC
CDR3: CAGRGTANNYGYTF

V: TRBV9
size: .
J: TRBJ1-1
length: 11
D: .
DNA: TGTGCCAGTGGTCCCCCCTCTGAAGCTTTCTTT
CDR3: CASGPPSEAFF

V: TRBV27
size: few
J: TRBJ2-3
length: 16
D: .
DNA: TGTGCCAGCAGTCCCCTACAGGGACCTTTCACAGATACGCAGTATTTT
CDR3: CASSPLQGPFTDTQYF

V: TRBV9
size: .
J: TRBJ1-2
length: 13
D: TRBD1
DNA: TGTGCCAGCAGCGTCATACAGGGGGATGGCTACACCTTC
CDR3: CASSVIQGDGYTF

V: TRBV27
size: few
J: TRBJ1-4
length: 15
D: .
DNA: TGTGCCAGCAGGGGGGGGAGTGCAACTAATGAAAAACTGTTTTTT
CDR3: CASRGGSATNEKLFF

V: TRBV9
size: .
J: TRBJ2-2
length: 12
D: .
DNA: TGTGCCAGCAGCGTATCAGATGGGGAGCTGTTTTTT
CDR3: CASSVSDGELFF

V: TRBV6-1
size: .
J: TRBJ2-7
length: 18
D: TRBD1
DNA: TGTGCCAGCAGTGATATCGTCCTGGGACAGGATCCTTGCTTCGAGCAGTACTTC
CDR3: CASSDIVLGQDPCFEQYF

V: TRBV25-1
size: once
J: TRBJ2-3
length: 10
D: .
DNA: TGTGCCAGGGGTCAAAATACGCAGTATTTT
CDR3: CARGQNTQYF

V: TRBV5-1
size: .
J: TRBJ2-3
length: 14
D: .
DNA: TGCGCCAGCAGTCCCGGGGGTTCAACAGATACGCAGTATTTT
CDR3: CASSPGGSTDTQYF

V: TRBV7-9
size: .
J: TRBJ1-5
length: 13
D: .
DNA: TGTGCCAGCAAGCCGGATAGCAATCAGCCCCAGCATTTT
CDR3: CASKPDSNQPQHF

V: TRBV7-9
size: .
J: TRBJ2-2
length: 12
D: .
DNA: TGTGCCAGCGCGTGGAGGGCCGGGGAGCTGTTTTTT
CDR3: CASAWRAGELFF

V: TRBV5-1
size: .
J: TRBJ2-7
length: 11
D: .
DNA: TGCGCCAGCAGCTCCACGTACGAGCAGTACTTC
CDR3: CASSSTYEQYF

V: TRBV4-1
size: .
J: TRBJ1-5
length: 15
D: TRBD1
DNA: TGCGCCAGCAGCCGACAGGGGCTTAGCAATCAGCCCCAGCATTTT
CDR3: CASSRQGLSNQPQHF

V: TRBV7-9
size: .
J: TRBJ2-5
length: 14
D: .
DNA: TGTGCCAGCAGCTTAGAGGGCAGCCAAGAGACCCAGTACTTC
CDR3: CASSLEGSQETQYF

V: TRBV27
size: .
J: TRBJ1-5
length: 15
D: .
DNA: TGTGCCAGCAGTTTTTCGCCTTATAGCAATCAGCCCCAGCATTTT
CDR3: CASSFSPYSNQPQHF

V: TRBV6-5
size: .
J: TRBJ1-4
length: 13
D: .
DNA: TGTGCCAGCAGTTACGGCGGTAGGGAAAAACTGTTTTTT
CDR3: CASSYGGREKLFF

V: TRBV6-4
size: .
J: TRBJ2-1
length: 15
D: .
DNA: TGTGCCAGTACCTTAGCGGCGGGGATAAACAATGAGCAGTTCTTC
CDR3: CASTLAAGINNEQFF

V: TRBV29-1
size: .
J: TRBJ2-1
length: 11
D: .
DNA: TGCAGCGTTGTAAATGGGTATGAGCAGTTCTTC
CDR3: CSVVNGYEQFF

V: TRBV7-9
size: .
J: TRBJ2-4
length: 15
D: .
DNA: TGTGCCAGCAGTCGGTCCGGGCAGCAAAAAAACATTCAGTACTTC
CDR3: CASSRSGQQKNIQYF

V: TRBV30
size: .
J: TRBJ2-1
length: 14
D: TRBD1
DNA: TGTGCCTGGAATGGTCCGGGACAGTACAATGAGCAGTTCTTC
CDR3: CAWNGPGQYNEQFF

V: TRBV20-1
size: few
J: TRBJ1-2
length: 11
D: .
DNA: TGCAGTGCTACGAACAGCTATGGCTACACCTTC
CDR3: CSATNSYGYTF

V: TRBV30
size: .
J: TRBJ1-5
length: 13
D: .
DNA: TGTGCCTGGAGTGTAGGTACAGATCAGCCCCAGCATTTT
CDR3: CAWSVGTDQPQHF

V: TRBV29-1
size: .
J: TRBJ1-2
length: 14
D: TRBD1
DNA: TGCAGCGTTGAAGGCGGGACAGGGAATTGGGGCTACACCTTC
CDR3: CSVEGGTGNWGYTF

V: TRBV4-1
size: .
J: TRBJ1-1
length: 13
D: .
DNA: TGCGCCAGCGCGGACAGTTTAAACACTGAAGCTTTCTTT
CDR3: CASADSLNTEAFF

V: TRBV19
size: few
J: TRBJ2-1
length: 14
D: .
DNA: TGTGCCAGTAGTATAAGTTACACCTACAATGAGCAGTTCTTC
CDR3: CASSISYTYNEQFF

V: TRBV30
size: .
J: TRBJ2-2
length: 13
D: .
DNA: TGTGCCAAAAGCGCCCCGGGGGTTGGGGAGCTGTTTTTT
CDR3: CAKSAPGVGELFF